These T cell receptor beta chains were read from a single sample in a study of OX40 agonist ivuxolimab in advanced cancers. Measured with immunoSEQ multiplex PCR; TCRdb has only the in-frame clones, and not every one. Of approximately 68,000 clones in the sample, about 87% are singletons; the top ten hold about 4%. Source: CD4+ or CD8+ T cells sorted from blood, taken in a trial of the OX40 agonist ivuxolimab. The receptors come from an adult with an advanced solid tumor such as melanoma, head and neck, liver or kidney cancer. Each CDR3 is given with its conserved first and last residue. D genes are given only for firm matches. Clone size appears in some rows only: once, few, many, or a class for an expanded clone.

TRBJ2-1,TRBV9,TRBD2,once,CASSVLAGDNEQFF,TGTGCCAGCAGCGTATTAGCGGGAGACAATGAGCAGTTCTTC
TRBJ1-4,TRBV9,.,.,CASSGGTPGYEKLFF,TGTGCCAGCAGCGGAGGGACTCCGGGTTATGAAAAACTGTTTTTT
TRBJ2-1,TRBV6-1,TRBD2,few,CASGAGGPEFNEQFF,TGTGCCAGCGGAGCGGGAGGGCCAGAATTCAATGAGCAGTTCTTC
TRBJ1-2,TRBV18,TRBD1,.,CASSPGQGPYGYTF,TGTGCCAGCTCACCCGGACAGGGCCCCTATGGCTACACCTTC
TRBJ2-5,TRBV18,.,once,CASSPVGIQETQYF,TGTGCCAGCTCACCGGTCGGAATCCAAGAGACCCAGTACTTC
TRBJ1-2,TRBV19,.,.,CASSMRPLQGGSYGYTF,TGTGCCAGTAGTATGCGGCCCTTACAGGGAGGGAGCTATGGCTACACCTTC
TRBJ1-3,TRBV4-1,.,.,CASSQGVLSNTIYF,TGCGCCAGCAGCCAAGGTGTCTTATCTAACACCATATATTTT
TRBJ1-5,TRBV23-1,.,.,CASRRPPQGPTNQPQHF,TGCGCCAGCCGTCGACCCCCCCAGGGGCCAACCAATCAGCCCCAGCATTTT
TRBJ2-5,TRBV29-1,.,.,CSVSGRQKETQYF,TGCAGCGTTTCCGGGCGGCAGAAAGAGACCCAGTACTTC
TRBJ1-2,TRBV7-9,.,.,CASSFGREGGYTF,TGTGCCAGCAGCTTCGGCAGGGAGGGTGGCTACACCTTC
TRBJ1-2,TRBV4-2,.,.,CASSSPGSTNYGYTF,TGTGCCAGCAGCTCCCCCGGCAGTACTAACTATGGCTACACCTTC
TRBJ1-1,TRBV6-6,.,.,CASSRNRAGNTEAFF,TGTGCCAGCAGTAGGAACAGAGCTGGGAACACTGAAGCTTTCTTT
TRBJ2-7,TRBV7-2,TRBD2,.,CASSILAGIPLEQYF,TGTGCCAGCAGCATCCTAGCGGGAATACCCCTCGAGCAGTACTTC
TRBJ2-3,TRBV15,.,.,CATSSRSGLGGLRPDTQYF,TGTGCCACCAGCTCAAGGTCGGGTCTCGGGGGGCTAAGACCAGATACGCAGTATTTT
TRBJ2-1,TRBV9,.,.,CASSVDGVRYNEQFF,TGTGCCAGCAGCGTAGACGGGGTTCGCTACAATGAGCAGTTCTTC
TRBJ2-3,TRBV4-3,.,.,CASSQDRTGSTDTQYF,TGCGCCAGCAGCCAAGATCGAACGGGGAGCACAGATACGCAGTATTTT
TRBJ1-1,TRBV19,.,.,CASSSTGYSEAFF,TGTGCCAGTAGTTCAACAGGGTACTCTGAAGCTTTCTTT
TRBJ1-4,TRBV7-2,TRBD1,.,CASSVQGSTNEKLFF,TGTGCCAGCAGCGTACAGGGGTCGACTAATGAAAAACTGTTTTTT
TRBJ1-1,TRBV7-9,.,.,CASSLVGAVSNTEAFF,TGTGCCAGCAGCTTAGTAGGGGCGGTATCTAACACTGAAGCTTTCTTT
TRBJ2-7,TRBV30,.,.,CAWSLASGPYEQYF,TGTGCCTGGAGTCTGGCATCAGGTCCCTACGAGCAGTACTTC
TRBJ2-1,TRBV6-5,.,.,CASSINNEQFF,TGTGCCAGCAGTATTAACAATGAGCAGTTCTTC
TRBJ2-6,TRBV19,.,.,CASSITGRVGEANVLTF,TGTGCCAGTAGTATAACAGGAAGGGTTGGTGAGGCCAACGTCCTGACTTTC
TRBJ1-2,TRBV28,.,once,CASSLPGASGRGYTF,TGTGCCAGCAGTCTACCGGGGGCCTCGGGACGTGGCTACACCTTC
TRBJ1-5,TRBV5-1,TRBD1,once,CASSLTGEREQPQHF,TGCGCCAGCAGCTTGACAGGGGAACGCGAGCAGCCCCAGCATTTT
TRBJ1-6,TRBV7-2,.,.,CASLPTISSYNSPLHF,TGTGCCAGTTTGCCCACGATTAGCTCCTATAATTCACCCCTCCACTTT
TRBJ1-2,TRBV29-1,TRBD1,.,CSGGDPGTGVYGYTF,TGCAGCGGGGGCGACCCCGGGACAGGGGTTTATGGCTACACCTTC
TRBJ2-1,TRBV5-4,TRBD1,.,CASSSEGQGSTNEQFF,TGTGCCAGCAGCTCGGAGGGACAGGGAAGCACCAATGAGCAGTTCTTC
TRBJ2-3,TRBV27,.,.,CASRGGLRTDTQYF,TGTGCCAGCAGGGGGGGGCTACGCACAGATACGCAGTATTTT
TRBJ2-7,TRBV5-6,.,.,CASSFRSHSNYEQYF,TGTGCCAGCAGCTTTCGGTCTCATTCGAATTACGAGCAGTACTTC
TRBJ1-6,TRBV7-2,.,.,CASSPGPHNSPLHF,TGTGCCAGCAGCCCGGGGCCCCATAATTCACCCCTCCACTTT
TRBJ1-1,TRBV19,TRBD1,.,CASSTRYRGVETEAFF,TGTGCCAGTAGTACTAGGTACAGGGGAGTAGAGACTGAAGCTTTCTTT
TRBJ1-2,TRBV6-1,.,.,CASRNPGRPSYTF,TGTGCCAGCCGGAATCCGGGACGGCCCTCCTACACCTTC
TRBJ1-2,TRBV7-9,TRBD1,.,CASSIQGAPRGYTF,TGTGCCAGCAGCATACAGGGGGCTCCTCGGGGCTACACCTTC